Below, 27 T cell receptor beta chains from the same sample are listed, as sequenced in a study of shared clonotypes between healthy human individuals. Only in-frame clones appear in the TCRdb table, and some are missing; sequencing was by immunoSEQ multiplex PCR. The table has 2.3 million or so clones, 85% to 95% seen once. Material for sequencing was naive CD4+ T cells from PBMCs. Regarding subset: CD45RA+ positively selected. The receptors here all came from a man younger than 35 in good health. Some clones in this sample may be carry-over from other donors' samples.

This chain connects TRBV5-1 to TRBJ2-1; 16 bases align to TRBD2. V trimming: 7 bases; J trimming: 7 bases; junction bases outside the gene matches: 14. This CDR3 is 18 amino acids long. Looked up from germline, CDR1 is SGHRS and CDR2 is YFSETQ. Here the CDR3 reads CASASGTSGRALGNEQFF. The CDR3 DNA reads TGCGCCAGCGCCTCCGGGACTAGCGGGAGGGCCCTGGGGAATGAGCAGTTCTTC.

The chain uses TRBV28 and TRBJ1-5; D is perhaps TRBD1 (6 bases). This CDR3 comprises 15 residues. The ends were cut back, 11 bases at V and 0 bases at J, with 17 bases in the middle. Germline loops: CDR1 MDHEN, CDR2 SYDVKM. Here the CDR3 DNA reads TGTGCCGCGGCTAGGGGGAGCCATAGCAATCAGCCCCAGCATTTT. Translation: CAAARGSHSNQPQHF.

The rearrangement joins TRBV11-2 to TRBJ2-1, with D tentatively TRBD1 (5 bases). Germline-derived CDR1 and CDR2 are SGHAT and FQNNGV. CDR3 length: 15 amino acids. Trimming left V 0 bases short and J 5 bases short, with 11 bases between. The CDR3 region is CASSLDHRGHNEQFF. The CDR3 region has the DNA TGTGCCAGCAGCTTAGATCATAGGGGTCACAATGAGCAGTTCTTC.

The chain has TRBV15 and TRBJ2-1; D possibly corresponds to TRBD1 (5 bases). In germline, CDR1 is LNHNV, CDR2 YYDKDF (reference sequence). This CDR3 is built from 15 residues. The V end lost 3 bases, the J end lost 0 bases, and 9 bases lay between the germline ends. The CDR3 DNA reads TGTGCCACCAGCAGTGGCAGGGACTCCTACAATGAGCAGTTCTTC. Protein product: CATSSGRDSYNEQFF.

The chain combines TRBV28 with TRBJ1-2; D unclear. V lost 4 bases, J lost 3 bases, and 15 bases lay in between. The CDR3 spans 15 residues. Germline CDR1 and CDR2: MDHEN and SYDVKM. CDR3 region: CASSSPGRGDYGYTF. Here the CDR3 DNA reads TGTGCCAGCAGTTCCCCAGGTCGCGGGGACTATGGCTACACCTTC.

The chain links TRBV29-1 to TRBJ2-7, with 7 bases lining up with TRBD2. The CDR3 is 13 amino acids. The germline V gene has CDR1 SQVTM and CDR2 ANQGSEA. V lost 7 bases and J lost 6; bases outside the gene matches: 12. CDR3 nucleotide sequence: TGCAGCGCACGACTAGCTTTTTATGGCGAGCAGTACTTC. Amino acid sequence: CSARLAFYGEQYF.

The chain recombines TRBV4-1 with TRBJ2-3; tentative D call: TRBD1 (6 bases). This CDR3 comprises 15 residues. Trimming took off 3 bases at V and 0 bases at J, with 10 bases between the two ends. Germline CDR1 is MGHRA and CDR2 is YSYEKL. In DNA form, the CDR3 reads TGCGCCAGCAGCCACAGGGGCGCTAGCACAGATACGCAGTATTTT. Its translation is CASSHRGASTDTQYF.

This clone was seen just once. The chain has TRBV6-5 and TRBJ2-7; 9 nucleotides line up with TRBD2. V lost 7 bases to trimming and J lost 2 bases; unmatched junction nucleotides: 6. The CDR3 consists of 14 residues. In germline, CDR1 is MNHEY, CDR2 SVGAGI. CDR3 in DNA: TGTGCCAGCACGCGGACTAGCGACCCCTACGAGCAGTACTTC. Encoded protein: CASTRTSDPYEQYF.

This sequence joins TRBV19 and TRBJ2-7; 11 nucleotides align to TRBD2. Germline-derived CDR1 and CDR2 are LNHDA and SQIVND (reference sequence). This CDR3 region has 14 residues. V shed 5 bases and J 4 bases; nucleotides not matched to a gene: 4. CDR3 region: CASSVSGRVYEQYF. The CDR3 nucleotides read TGTGCCAGTAGTGTTAGCGGGAGGGTGTACGAGCAGTACTTC. Full variable domain (missing parts from reference TRBV19 and TRBJ2-7): DGGITQSPKYLFRKEGQNVTLSCEQNLNHDAMYWYRQDPGQGLRLIYYSQIVNDFQKGDIAEGYSVSREKKESFPLTVTSAQKNPTAFYLCASSVSGRVYEQYFGPGTRLTVT.

The V call is TRBV18, the J call TRBJ1-1; 9 bases agree with TRBD1. The junction had 1 base not matched to a gene; V was cut back by 2 bases and J by 3 bases. From germline, CDR1 is KGHSH and CDR2 LQKENI. CDR3 size: 14 residues. The CDR3 nucleotides are TGTGCCAGCTCACCAACAGGGGGCCACACTGAAGCTTTCTTT. Protein: CASSPTGGHTEAFF.

The CDR3, as DNA: TGTGCCAGCAGTTCCGACAGGAGATTTTTCTTT. Residues: CASSSDRRFFF. V and J are TRBV6-6 and TRBJ1-1, with a possible D match to TRBD1 (6 bases). The V end was cut by 4 bases, the J end by 13 bases, with 13 bases between. Germline-derived CDR1 and CDR2 are MNHNY and SVGAGI (reference sequence). This CDR3 has 11 residues.

This clone appeared a single time. At the DNA level, this CDR3 is encoded by other sequences in the same sample as well. The chain joins TRBV5-1 to TRBJ2-7, with 10 bases matching TRBD2. CDR1 is SGHRS and CDR2 is YFSETQ in the germline V gene. The V and J ends lost 4 bases and 2 bases, in that order; junction bases with no gene match: 6. The CDR3 sequence is 15 residues long. CDR3 residues: CASSPGLADTYEQYF. CDR3 sequence (DNA): TGCGCCAGCAGCCCCGGACTAGCGGATACCTACGAGCAGTACTTC.

A single count supports this clone. The chain couples TRBV5-1 to TRBJ2-5; D not certain. This CDR3 has 15 amino acids. Trimming stripped 2 bases from V and 4 bases from J, with 15 bases between. Germline V lookup: CDR1 SGHRS, CDR2 YFSETQ. The CDR3 bases are TGCGCCAGCAGCTTAACCTTTGGGTTACGAGAGACCCAGTACTTC. It is translated as CASSLTFGLRETQYF.

J is TRBJ2-1 and V is TRBV7-9; 10 nucleotides align to TRBD2. The CDR3 is made up of 15 amino acids. J was trimmed by 8 bases and V by 5 bases; bases with no gene match: 9. Looked up from germline, CDR1 is SEHNR and CDR2 is FQNEAQ (reference sequence). The CDR3 region is CASSRGLAQGDEQFF. CDR3 nucleotides: TGTGCCAGCAGCCGGGGACTAGCGCAGGGGGATGAGCAGTTCTTC.

The chain has TRBV2 and TRBJ2-2; D is uncertain. Trimming pared 6 bases from V and 3 bases from J, leaving 8 bases between. The CDR3 runs to 13 residues. The V gene's germline CDR1 is SNHLY and CDR2 FYNNEI. The CDR3 region is CASSAPHTGELFF. The CDR3, as DNA: TGTGCCAGCAGCGCCCCCCACACCGGGGAGCTGTTTTTT.

The rearrangement links TRBV10-1 to TRBJ2-2; D unclear. V lost 6 bases, J lost 0 bases, and 8 bases lay in between. The V gene's germline CDR1 is WNHNN and CDR2 SYGVQD (reference sequence). The CDR3 runs 14 residues. CDR3 nucleotide sequence: TGCGCCAGCAGGCCGACATCGAACACCGGGGAGCTGTTTTTT. Protein: CASRPTSNTGELFF.

The genes are TRBV27 and TRBJ1-4, with a tentative D call TRBD1 (6 bases). The germline V gene has CDR1 MNHEY and CDR2 SMNVEV (reference sequence). This CDR3 spans 15 amino acids. V was shortened by 5 bases and J by 6 bases, with 16 bases between the two germline ends. CDR3 protein: CASSRQGSLDEKLFF. The CDR3 DNA sequence: TGTGCCAGCAGTCGTCAGGGGAGTTTGGATGAAAAACTGTTTTTT.

As regards this clone: One end of the junction does not line up with germline, which may come from a read error. The chain combines TRBV11-2 with TRBJ2-2, with 8 bases fitting TRBD1. The CDR3 is made up of 16 amino acids. Germline CDR1 reads SGHAT; CDR2 reads FQNNGV. CDR3 sequence: CASSSQGAPNTGELFF. The CDR3 DNA reads as TGTGCCAGCAGCTCCCAGGGGGCGCCGAATACCGGGGAGCTGTTTTTT.

This clone was found once. This chain connects TRBV18 to TRBJ2-3, with D possibly matching TRBD2 (6 bases). The CDR3 consists of 15 residues. CDR1 and CDR2 (germline): KGHSH, LQKENI. Trimming cost V 2 bases and J 4 bases, with 13 bases left between them. CDR3 DNA sequence: TGTGCCAGCTCACCATTGGGGGGAGTGGCAGATACGCAGTATTTT. Its translation is CASSPLGGVADTQYF. Looking up the rest from reference TRBV18 and TRBJ2-3 gives the full variable domain: NAGVMQNPRHLVRRRGQEARLRCSPMKGHSHVYWYRQLPEEGLKFMVYLQKENIIDESGMPKERFSAEFPKEGPSILRIQQVVRGDSAAYFCASSPLGGVADTQYFGPGTRLTVL.

V and J are TRBV6-6 and TRBJ2-6; D is undetermined. Trimming removed 4 bases at V and 3 bases at J, with 10 bases between. CDR1 and CDR2 (germline): MNHNY, SVGAGI (reference sequence). The CDR3 contains 15 residues. The CDR3 DNA reads TGTGCCAGCAGTTTAGACACTATTGGGGCCAACGTCCTGACTTTC. It encodes CASSLDTIGANVLTF.

For this clone: At the DNA level, this CDR3 is encoded by other sequences in the same sample as well. The chain recombines TRBV29-1 with TRBJ1-1, with a weak D call TRBD1 (6 bases). V lost 8 bases, J lost 0 bases, and 13 bases lay in between. This CDR3 region has 13 residues. CDR1 and CDR2 from the germline V gene are SQVTM and ANQGSEA. The CDR3: CSTRTDMNTEAFF. The CDR3 coding sequence is TGCAGCACAAGGACAGACATGAACACTGAAGCTTTCTTT.

This clone came up a few times. The CDR3 DNA reads TGTGCCAGCAGTGGGTTACCGGGACAGGGTAGGGAGACCCAGTACTTC. Protein sequence: CASSGLPGQGRETQYF. The chain joins TRBV28 to TRBJ2-5; 9 bases line up with TRBD1. The CDR3 has 16 residues. V lost 5 bases, J lost 5 bases, and 12 bases stayed unmatched. Germline V CDR1 and CDR2: MDHEN, SYDVKM.

The V and J genes are TRBV11-2 and TRBJ2-5; 11 bases match TRBD2. V lost 5 bases to trimming and J lost 1 base; unmatched junction nucleotides: 3. CDR1 and CDR2 (germline): SGHAT, FQNNGV. The CDR3 is made up of 15 amino acids. CDR3 amino acids: CASSQLAGVQETQYF. The CDR3 DNA reads TGTGCCAGCAGCCAACTAGCGGGAGTCCAAGAGACCCAGTACTTC. Based on the CDR3 plus reference TRBV11-2 and TRBJ2-5, the full variable domain is EAGVAQSPRYKIIEKRQSVAFWCNPISGHATLYWYQQILGQGPKLLIQFQNNGVVDDSQLPKDRFSAERLKGVDSTLKIQPAKLEDSAVYLCASSQLAGVQETQYFGPGTRLLVL.

The CDR3 is CASSLGSDLFGGGQQEDYEQYF. As DNA, the CDR3 is TGTGCCAGCAGTTTAGGATCCGACTTGTTTGGAGGGGGACAGCAAGAAGACTACGAGCAGTACTTC. V is TRBV28 and J is TRBJ2-7; D possibly corresponds to TRBD1 (7 bases). The germline V gene encodes CDR1 MDHEN and CDR2 SYDVKM. V was pared by 2 bases and J by 3 bases, with 35 bases between. There are 22 residues in the CDR3.

The V and J genes are TRBV7-2 and TRBJ2-1; the match to TRBD2 covers 7 bases. J lost 4 bases, V lost 7 bases, and 10 bases had no gene match. Germline-derived CDR1 and CDR2 are SGHTA and FQGNSA. This CDR3 region has 15 residues. The CDR3 region is CASTPGLLQYNEQFF. Written as DNA, the CDR3 is TGTGCCAGCACACCGGGACTACTCCAGTACAATGAGCAGTTCTTC.

This clone was observed once. The chain uses TRBV6-5 and TRBJ1-2; 9 bases match TRBD1. The length of the CDR3 is 13 residues. V was pared by 4 bases and J by 6 bases, with 3 bases of the junction left unmatched. Germline-derived CDR1 and CDR2 are MNHEY and SVGAGI. In nucleotides, the CDR3 is TGTGCCAGCAGTTGGGACAGGGATCATGGCTACACCTTC. Protein product: CASSWDRDHGYTF.

The J gene is TRBJ1-4, the V gene TRBV25-1; D not certain. V lost 4 bases, J lost 4 bases, and 13 bases lay in between. Germline CDR1 MGHDK, CDR2 SYGVNS. This CDR3 spans 15 amino acids. The CDR3 is CASSGGGLGNEKLFF. Written as DNA, the CDR3 is TGTGCCAGCAGTGGGGGAGGGTTAGGTAATGAAAAACTGTTTTTT.